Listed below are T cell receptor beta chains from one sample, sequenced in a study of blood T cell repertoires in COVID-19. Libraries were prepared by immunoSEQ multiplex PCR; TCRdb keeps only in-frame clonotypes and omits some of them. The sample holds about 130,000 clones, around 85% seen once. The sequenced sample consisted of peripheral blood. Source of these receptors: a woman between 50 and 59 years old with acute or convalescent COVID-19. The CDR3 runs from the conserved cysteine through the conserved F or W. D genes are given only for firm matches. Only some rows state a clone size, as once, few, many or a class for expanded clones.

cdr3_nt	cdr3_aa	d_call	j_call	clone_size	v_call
TGCGCCAGCAGCTTGGAACTAGCGGGGGAGGGCTGGTTCTTC	CASSLELAGEGWFF	TRBD2	TRBJ2-1	-	TRBV5-1
TGTGCCAGCAGCCCCACAGTTAACTCCTACGAGCAGTACTTC	CASSPTVNSYEQYF	-	TRBJ2-7	-	TRBV14
TGTGCCAGCACCACAGGGTCCCTGAACACTGAAGCTTTCTTT	CASTTGSLNTEAFF	-	TRBJ1-1	-	TRBV6-5
TGTGCCAGCATTCCCGACAGGGGCTTCGGTGAGCAGTACTTC	CASIPDRGFGEQYF	TRBD1	TRBJ2-7	few	TRBV6-4
TGCGCCAGCAGCCAAGAAGGGACACCTAGCACAGATACGCAGTATTTT	CASSQEGTPSTDTQYF	-	TRBJ2-3	-	TRBV4-1
TGTGCCAGCAGATTAGCCAATGAGCAGTTCTTC	CASRLANEQFF	-	TRBJ2-1	-	TRBV5-8
TGTGCCAGCAGCTTCGGACAGACTGGAGGTACGCAGTATTTT	CASSFGQTGGTQYF	-	TRBJ2-3	few	TRBV5-6
TGTGCCAGTAGTATTGACAGGGGGCGAGGGGCTTTCTTT	CASSIDRGRGAFF	TRBD1	TRBJ1-1	-	TRBV19
TGTGCCAGCAGCCAAGGACAGGGACTGACAACTAATGAAAAACTGTTTTTT	CASSQGQGLTTNEKLFF	TRBD1	TRBJ1-4	-	TRBV4-2
TGTGCCAGCAGTTTAGGAGCTGAAGCTTTCTTT	CASSLGAEAFF	-	TRBJ1-1	-	TRBV12-3/TRBV12-4
TGTGCCAGCAGTTCACGACAGGGGGCTTGGACCGGGGAGCTGTTTTTT	CASSSRQGAWTGELFF	TRBD1	TRBJ2-2	few	TRBV27
TGTGCCAGCAGCCGCTGGACAGGGCACACAGATACGCAGTATTTT	CASSRWTGHTDTQYF	TRBD1	TRBJ2-3	-	TRBV14
TGTGCCTGGAGTGTCCTTTCTCAGGGCTCTAGGGAGCAGTACTTC	CAWSVLSQGSREQYF	-	TRBJ2-7	-	TRBV30
TGCAGTGCTATTCGATTCAGTGAGCAGTTCTTC	CSAIRFSEQFF	-	TRBJ2-1	-	TRBV20-1
TGTGCCAGCAGAGTGAACACAGGGGGCGGTGGCGGGGAGCTGTTTTTT	CASRVNTGGGGGELFF	TRBD1	TRBJ2-2	-	TRBV3-1/TRBV3-2
TGCGCCAGCAGTGAGAGGACAGGGCCTCAGCCCCAGCATTTT	CASSERTGPQPQHF	TRBD1	TRBJ1-5	-	TRBV10-2
TGTGCCAGCAGCTTAGACGGGACTAACTATGGCTACACCTTC	CASSLDGTNYGYTF	-	TRBJ1-2	once	TRBV7-8
TGTGCCAGCAGTGAGCAGGGAAGGAACACTGAAGCTTTCTTT	CASSEQGRNTEAFF	-	TRBJ1-1	-	TRBV2
TGTGCCAGCAGCTTAGGGCGGGATACGCAGTATTTT	CASSLGRDTQYF	-	TRBJ2-3	-	TRBV7-9
TGTGCCAGCTCACTCAGACAGGGGGACCGGGAGCTGTTTTTT	CASSLRQGDRELFF	TRBD1	TRBJ2-2	-	TRBV18
TGTGCCACCAGTGACTCCAGGGACAGAGATGAAAAACTGTTTTTT	CATSDSRDRDEKLFF	TRBD1	TRBJ1-4	-	TRBV24-1
TGTGCCAGTAGGGAGAAGGGGGCGGCGGGGGGACATGAGCAGTTCTTC	CASREKGAAGGHEQFF	-	TRBJ2-1	-	TRBV19
TGTGCCTGGAGTGTACTAGACACTGAAGCTTTCTTT	CAWSVLDTEAFF	-	TRBJ1-1	-	TRBV30
TGTGCCAGCAGCGAGGGGGCGCGGGCTGAAAAACTGTTTTTT	CASSEGARAEKLFF	TRBD1	TRBJ1-4	-	TRBV11-2
TGTGCCAGCAGACCCCCGGCGGGATACGAGCAGTACTTC	CASRPPAGYEQYF	-	TRBJ2-7	-	TRBV2
TGTGCCAGCAGTGATCCGTCGGTAAACACTGAAGCTTTCTTT	CASSDPSVNTEAFF	-	TRBJ1-1	once	TRBV2
TGTGCCAGCAGCTTAGCCGTAAAGGGGACCGGGGAGCTGTTTTTT	CASSLAVKGTGELFF	-	TRBJ2-2	-	TRBV7-2
TGTGCCAGCAGACTAGCGGGGACGACCGGGGAGCTGTTTTTT	CASRLAGTTGELFF	TRBD2	TRBJ2-2	-	TRBV3-1/TRBV3-2
TGTGCCTGGAGCTTCCAAACGGGGTACAATGAGCAGTTCTTC	CAWSFQTGYNEQFF	-	TRBJ2-1	once	TRBV30
TGTGCCAGCAGTGAATCACTCTATGGCTACACCTTC	CASSESLYGYTF	-	TRBJ1-2	-	TRBV6-1
TGTGCCAGCAGTGAAGTTCGGGGGGGCAATCAGCCCCAGCATTTT	CASSEVRGGNQPQHF	-	TRBJ1-5	few	TRBV6-1
TGTGCCTTACGAACCGGGACAGTCAATGAAAAACTGTTTTTT	CALRTGTVNEKLFF	TRBD1	TRBJ1-4	-	TRBV30
TGTGCCAGCAGCAACCAGGGACTAGCGGGGTACGATGAGCAGTTCTTC	CASSNQGLAGYDEQFF	TRBD2	TRBJ2-1	-	TRBV5-8
TGTGCCAGCAGCTTAGTGACCGGGACAGGGAGGACCAATGAGCAGTTCTTC	CASSLVTGTGRTNEQFF	TRBD1	TRBJ2-1	-	TRBV7-3
TGTGCCAGCACCAGAGGGGGAGATAGCAATCAGCCCCAGCATTTT	CASTRGGDSNQPQHF	-	TRBJ1-5	-	TRBV6-5
TGTGCCTGGGACAGGGGATCCTACGAGCAGTACTTC	CAWDRGSYEQYF	TRBD1	TRBJ2-7	-	TRBV30
TGTGCCAGCAGCCAAGAGGGGACAGGGAGGGCTTTCTTT	CASSQEGTGRAFF	TRBD1	TRBJ1-1	once	TRBV14
TGTGCCAGCAGCCCTGGGACTAGCGGAGCTCCAGATACGCAGTATTTT	CASSPGTSGAPDTQYF	TRBD2	TRBJ2-3	-	TRBV7-3
TGTGCCAGTAGTTTCCGCTTCGGGAGTAATGAAAAACTGTTTTTT	CASSFRFGSNEKLFF	-	TRBJ1-4	few	TRBV19
TGTGCCAGTAGGACTACTAGCGGGGGCGGCGGGGAGCTGTTTTTT	CASRTTSGGGGELFF	TRBD2	TRBJ2-2	-	TRBV19
TGCGCCAGCAGCGAGCTCGGGACAGGGGCACAGCAGTACTTC	CASSELGTGAQQYF	TRBD1	TRBJ2-7	once	TRBV10-1
TGTGCTAGTGGTTTGGTACTGGGACAGGGCTCCTATGAGCAGTACTTC	CASGLVLGQGSYEQYF	TRBD1	TRBJ2-7	-	TRBV12-5
TGTGCCAGCAGCTTAGACACCTACAATGAGCAGTTCTTC	CASSLDTYNEQFF	-	TRBJ2-1	-	TRBV11-3
TGTGCCAGCAGTTTGGAAGGGAGAGAAAAACTGTTTTTT	CASSLEGREKLFF	-	TRBJ1-4	once	TRBV12-3/TRBV12-4
TGTGCCACCAGTGACCCCGACAGCTATCCCAGCACAGATACGCAGTATTTT	CATSDPDSYPSTDTQYF	-	TRBJ2-3	-	TRBV24-1
TGTGCCAGCAGCTTGGTAGGGGGGGTTGAAGCTTTCTTT	CASSLVGGVEAFF	-	TRBJ1-1	-	TRBV5-5
TGTGCCACCAGTGAGGGTAGCGGGGCACACCAAGAGACCCAGTACTTC	CATSEGSGAHQETQYF	TRBD2	TRBJ2-5	-	TRBV24-1